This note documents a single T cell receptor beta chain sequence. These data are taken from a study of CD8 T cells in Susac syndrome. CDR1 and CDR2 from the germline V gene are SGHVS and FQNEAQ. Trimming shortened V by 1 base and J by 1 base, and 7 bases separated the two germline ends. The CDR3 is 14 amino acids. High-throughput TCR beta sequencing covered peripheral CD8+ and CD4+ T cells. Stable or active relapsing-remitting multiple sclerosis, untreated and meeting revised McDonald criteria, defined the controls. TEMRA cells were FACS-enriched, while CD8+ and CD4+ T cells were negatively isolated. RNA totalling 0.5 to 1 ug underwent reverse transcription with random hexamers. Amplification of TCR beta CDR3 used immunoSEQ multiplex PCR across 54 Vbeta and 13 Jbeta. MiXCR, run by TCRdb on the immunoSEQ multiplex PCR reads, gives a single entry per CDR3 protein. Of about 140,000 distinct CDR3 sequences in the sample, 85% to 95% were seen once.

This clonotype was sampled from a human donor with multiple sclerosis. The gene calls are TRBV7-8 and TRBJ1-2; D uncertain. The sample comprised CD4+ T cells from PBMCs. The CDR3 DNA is TGTGCCAGCAGCTTAGATAGGAGTAACTATGGCTACACCTTC. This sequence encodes CASSLDRSNYGYTF.